One and the same sample provided the 23 T cell receptor beta chains below, sequenced in a study of T cell responses to AZD1222 COVID-19 vaccine. The protocol was immunoSEQ multiplex PCR, while the TCRdb copy is restricted to in-frame clones and leaves out a portion. This repertoire shows 99,000 or so clones, about 81% found once; its top ten account for approximately 5.1%. The source was peripheral blood, collected on day 0 of AZD1222 vaccination. Receptor source: an adult in good health.

CDR3 amino acids: CASSLSGPLTEQYF. In nucleotides, the CDR3 is TGTGCCAGCAGCTTAAGCGGCCCCCTCACAGAGCAGTACTTC. This chain uses TRBV7-8 with TRBJ2-7; maybe TRBD2 (5 bases). V was clipped by 2 bases and J by 7 bases, with 15 bases between them. CDR3 size: 14 residues. Per the germline V gene, CDR1 is SGHVS and CDR2 is FQNEAQ. The entire variable domain, with the rest obtained from reference TRBV7-8 and TRBJ2-7, is as follows: GAGVSQSPRYKVAKRGQDVALRCDPISGHVSLFWYQQALGQGPEFLTYFQNEAQLDKSGLPSDRFFAERPEGSVSTLKIQRTQQEDSAVYLCASSLSGPLTEQYFGPGTRLTVT.

This clone came up a few times. The gene calls are TRBV5-1 and TRBJ1-1, with D uncertain. CDR1 is SGHRS, CDR2 YFSETQ, per germline. There are 14 residues in the CDR3. V lost 0 bases and J lost 1, with 7 bases in between. CDR3 loop: CASSLGAGNTEAFF. CDR3 coding DNA: TGCGCCAGCAGCTTGGGGGCGGGGAACACTGAAGCTTTCTTT.

This clone was recorded once. The CDR3 loop reads CASGLGTSFPSSGNTIYF. The CDR3 DNA sequence: TGTGCTAGTGGTTTGGGGACCAGCTTCCCCTCCTCTGGAAACACCATATATTTT. The chain uses TRBV12-5 and TRBJ1-3; no clear D. V was clipped by 1 base and J by 0 bases, with 16 bases between them. CDR3 length: 18 amino acids. CDR1 LGHNT and CDR2 FRNRAP come from the germline V gene.

In DNA, the CDR3 is TGTGCCAGCACCATCGGGGCATCGAACACTGAAGCTTTCTTT. This encodes CASTIGASNTEAFF. V gene TRBV5-6 combines with J gene TRBJ1-1; TRBD1 is a possible D gene (5 bases). Germline V lookup: CDR1 SGHDT, CDR2 YYEEEE. Trimming left V 6 bases short and J 1 base short, with 13 bases between. The CDR3 extends over 14 amino acids.

The CDR3 bases are TGTGCCAGCGGAAACTACAGGGGAGGTCACACTGAAGCTTTCTTT. Its translation: CASGNYRGGHTEAFF. The J gene is TRBJ1-1, the V gene TRBV7-8, with 7 bases lining up with TRBD1. The germline CDR1 and CDR2 sequences are SGHVS and FQNEAQ. J was trimmed by 3 bases and V by 8 bases; bases with no gene match: 12. CDR3 size: 15 residues.

The genes are TRBV6-5 and TRBJ1-6, with D possibly TRBD1 on 6 matching bases. V was clipped by 6 bases and J by 7 bases, with 13 bases between them. The germline V gene has CDR1 MNHEY and CDR2 SVGAGI. There are 14 residues in the CDR3. In nucleotides, the CDR3 is TGTGCCAGCAGACGACAGGAAACGAATTCACCCCTCCACTTT. It is translated as CASRRQETNSPLHF.

V gene TRBV2 combines with J gene TRBJ1-1; a weak D match, TRBD1 (5 bases). The length of the CDR3 is 14 residues. Germline V gene sequence: CDR1 SNHLY, CDR2 FYNNEI. V lost 7 bases and J 3 bases, leaving 15 bases between the germline ends. The CDR3 DNA follows: TGTGCCAGCAAATACCGGGACGGGTACACTGAAGCTTTCTTT. Translating it yields CASKYRDGYTEAFF.

This chain links TRBV5-4 with TRBJ1-6; no firm D call. Germline V lookup: CDR1 SGHNT, CDR2 YYREEE (reference sequence). This CDR3 has 13 residues. V dropped 4 bases and J dropped 8 bases, with 10 bases sitting between them. The CDR3 DNA reads as TGTGCCAGCAGCCGGGTTACCGATTCACCCCTCCACTTT. Its protein is CASSRVTDSPLHF.

This clone was counted between two and nine times. V is TRBV4-1 and J is TRBJ1-2, with D possibly matching TRBD1 (6 bases). Trimming took 2 bases from V and 0 from J, leaving 13 bases between them. CDR1 and CDR2 (germline): MGHRA, YSYEKL. CDR3 size: 16 residues. In nucleotides, the CDR3 is TGCGCCAGCAGCCAACTGACAGGCTCATCTAACTATGGCTACACCTTC. Encoded protein: CASSQLTGSSNYGYTF.

This clone has a single count. This same CDR3 is encoded by further DNA sequences in the sample. The V and J genes are TRBV5-1 and TRBJ1-4; D perhaps matches TRBD1 (5 bases). Looked up from germline, CDR1 is SGHRS and CDR2 is YFSETQ. CDR3 length: 13 amino acids. With 2 bases removed from V and 8 bases from J, the gap between germline ends came to 10 bases. The chain's CDR3 is CASSLGQGEKLFF. CDR3 in DNA: TGCGCCAGCAGCTTAGGGCAGGGAGAAAAACTGTTTTTT.

This sequence joins TRBV6-5 and TRBJ1-5; a possible D gene is TRBD1 (6 bases). Trimming cost V 10 bases and J 3 bases, with 10 bases left between them. The germline gives CDR1 MNHEY, CDR2 SVGAGI. CDR3 length: 12 amino acids. In DNA form, the CDR3 reads TGTGCCACCCTGGGGGCCAATCAGCCCCAGCATTTT. Amino acids: CATLGANQPQHF.

The chain couples TRBV6-2 or TRBV6-3 to TRBJ1-5; possibly TRBD1 for D (5 bases). The CDR3 runs to 16 residues. Germline CDR1 MNHEY, CDR2 SVGEGT. Trimming pared 2 bases from V and 3 bases from J, leaving 14 bases between. The CDR3 DNA reads TGTGCCAGCAGTTACCATCAGGGATCCTACAATCAGCCCCAGCATTTT. As protein: CASSYHQGSYNQPQHF.

This clone has only a few counts. CDR3 DNA: TGTGCCAGCAGTGCTGAGGTCCAGGGCCGCTCCTACGAGCAGTACTTC. It specifies CASSAEVQGRSYEQYF. The genes are TRBV6-1 and TRBJ2-7; perhaps TRBD1 as D (5 bases). Trimming removed 4 bases from V and 0 bases from J, with 16 bases in between. The CDR3 length is 16 residues. Germline V gene lookup returns CDR1 MNHNS and CDR2 SASEGT.

The table lists this clone with a few counts. V and J are TRBV5-1 and TRBJ2-5; the match to TRBD1 covers 8 bases. The J segment lost 4 bases and the V segment lost 3 bases, leaving 5 bases of the junction unmatched. The CDR3 covers 14 residues. Germline CDR1 is SGHRS and CDR2 is YFSETQ. The CDR3 sequence is CASSSQGGGETQYF. The CDR3 nucleotides are TGCGCCAGCAGCTCACAGGGGGGCGGAGAGACCCAGTACTTC.

CDR3 sequence (DNA): TGTGCTAGTGGTTTGGCGGGGACTTCCACTAATGAAAAACTGTTTTTT. Protein sequence: CASGLAGTSTNEKLFF. This chain joins TRBV12-5 and TRBJ1-4, with D maybe TRBD1 (5 bases). This CDR3 spans 16 amino acids. V was cut by 1 base and J by 2 bases, with 11 bases left in between. The V gene's germline CDR1 is LGHNT and CDR2 FRNRAP.

The chain joins TRBV4-3 to TRBJ2-3; TRBD2 matches at 9 bases. Germline values: CDR1 LGHNA, CDR2 YSLEER. The trim removed 1 base at V and 0 bases at J, leaving 11 bases unmatched. This CDR3 has 19 residues. In nucleotides, the CDR3 is TGCGCCAGCAGCCAAGCCCCCCTTCTAGCGGGGCTTAGCACAGATACGCAGTATTTT. Its protein product is CASSQAPLLAGLSTDTQYF.

The chain combines TRBV18 with TRBJ2-5, with D possibly being TRBD2 (6 bases). The CDR3 loop spans 15 amino acids. Germline-derived CDR1 and CDR2 are KGHSH and LQKENI. Trimming left V 6 bases short and J 0 bases short, with 14 bases between. DNA for the CDR3: TGTGCCAGCTCCGAACAACGGGGGTACCAAGAGACCCAGTACTTC. It translates to CASSEQRGYQETQYF.

The chain uses TRBV4-3 and TRBJ1-4, with a possible D match to TRBD1 (5 bases). This CDR3 has 17 amino acids. From germline, CDR1 is LGHNA and CDR2 YSLEER. Trimming took 0 bases from V and 2 from J, leaving 13 bases between them. The CDR3 bases are TGCGCCAGCAGCCAAGATGGGGGGAGGTTGACTAATGAAAAACTGTTTTTT. Protein: CASSQDGGRLTNEKLFF.

The genes are TRBV7-2 and TRBJ1-2; D is perhaps TRBD1 (5 bases). Germline CDR1 is SGHTA and CDR2 is FQGNSA. Trimming left V 4 bases short and J 1 base short, with 16 bases between. The CDR3 has 16 residues. This CDR3 is CASSSRSTQGNYGYTF. The CDR3 coding sequence is TGTGCCAGCAGCTCTCGGTCGACCCAGGGTAACTATGGCTACACCTTC.

This rearrangement joins TRBV7-9 to TRBJ2-5; D may match TRBD1 or TRBD2 (5 bases each). This CDR3 spans 14 amino acids. Germline assignment: CDR1 SEHNR and CDR2 FQNEAQ (reference sequence). Trimming left V 0 bases short and J 10 bases short, with 15 bases between. Written as DNA, the CDR3 is TGTGCCAGCAGCTTAGCGGGAGTTGACAGCTACCAGTACTTC. Translating it yields CASSLAGVDSYQYF. The variable domain in full, with the rest retrieved from reference TRBV7-9 and TRBJ2-5, is DTGVSQNPRHKITKRGQNVTFRCDPISEHNRLYWYRQTLGQGPEFLTYFQNEAQLEKSRLLSDRFSAERPKGSFSTLEIQRTEQGDSAMYLCASSLAGVDSYQYFGPGTRLLVL.

The CDR3 reads CASSWGGNTEAFF. As DNA, the CDR3 is TGTGCCAGCAGTTGGGGGGGGAACACTGAAGCTTTCTTT. The chain joins TRBV12-3 or TRBV12-4 to TRBJ1-1; D is perhaps TRBD1 (5 bases). The V and J ends lost 4 bases and 1 base respectively, with 7 bases between them. The CDR3 is 13 residues long.

The chain joins TRBV11-3 to TRBJ2-2; D perhaps matches TRBD1 (6 bases). Trimming took off 4 bases at V and 5 bases at J, with 17 bases between the two ends. The CDR3 is made up of 16 amino acids. From germline, CDR1 is SGHNT and CDR2 YENEEA. The CDR3 DNA reads as TGTGCCAGCAGCTCTAGTCACAGTAGGGGGACCGGGGAGCTGTTTTTT. Amino acids: CASSSSHSRGTGELFF.

For the CDR3, the DNA is TGTGCCAGCAGTTACTCGATTAGCAGCACAGATACGCAGTATTTT. Its protein product is CASSYSISSTDTQYF. The V gene is TRBV6-5, the J gene TRBJ2-3, with D hard to call. CDR1 and CDR2 (germline): MNHEY, SVGAGI. The CDR3 sequence is 15 residues long. Trimming stripped 0 bases from V and 0 bases from J, with 7 bases between.